Given below is one TCR beta chain in context. The antigen is not known. Collected material from alopecia areata patients comprised lesional scalp punch biopsies and peripheral blood. Both CD4+ and CD8+ T cells were separated by sorting PBMCs. The data derive from a study of CD8+ T cells in alopecia areata. About the study: Tofacitinib continued for 6 to 18 months and was then withheld for 6 months. General observations from the study: Lesional scalp displayed greater clonality than normal scalp, most notably in alopecia totalis/universalis.

RNA was extracted and reverse transcribed into cDNA as the sequencing template. Sequencing used immunoSEQ multiplex PCR; TCRdb keeps in-frame clones, though not all of them. The repertoire consists of about 140,000 clones, with about 47% occurring once and the leading ten covering 0.95% to 1%. The receptor comes from a human donor with alopecia areata. The sequenced sample was CD4+ T cells sorted from blood, obtained at week 0.

The CDR3 spells CASSERRWGVDTQYF. CDR3 in DNA: TGTGCCAGCAGTGAACGTCGATGGGGGGTAGATACGCAGTATTTT. The rearrangement links TRBV6-1 to TRBJ2-3; perhaps TRBD2 as D (6 bases). The CDR3 length is 15 residues. Germline CDR1 MNHNS, CDR2 SASEGT. Trimming stripped 2 bases from V and 5 bases from J, with 14 bases between.